The clone carrying this T cell receptor (beta chain) showed up many times. Its antigen remains unidentified. Universal primer sites and UMIs were introduced during 5'RACE template-switching synthesis of TCR cDNA. TCRdb re-called the 5' RACE reads with MiXCR, one entry per CDR3 protein. The repertoire consists of about 310,000 distinct CDR3 sequences, with around 4% occurring once and the leading ten covering about a quarter. The CDR3 runs 15 residues. Trimming removed 5 bases from V and 6 bases from J, with 18 bases in between. Germline V gene data show CDR1 as MDHEN and CDR2 as SYDVKM. This specimen comes from a study of T cells after yellow fever vaccination. Study observations and caveats: Though weaker, the secondary response peaked faster, on day 5 versus 15. Post-booster reappearance was seen for most primary-vaccination clones (roughly 97% CD4, around 90% CD8).

The receptor comes from a man younger than 30 who received the YFV17D yellow fever vaccine. The rearrangement links TRBV28 to TRBJ2-3; tentative D call: TRBD2 (5 bases). The sequences come from PBMCs, collected on the day of the yellow fever booster vaccination. For the CDR3, the DNA is TGTGCCAGCAGTGTAGTCTATAGCGTAAGGGATACGCAGTATTTT. This translates into CASSVVYSVRDTQYF. Full variable domain (missing parts from reference TRBV28 and TRBJ2-3): DVKVTQSSRYLVKRTGEKVFLECVQDMDHENMFWYRQDPGLGLRLIYFSYDVKMKEKGDIPEGYSVSREKKERFSLILESASTNQTSMYLCASSVVYSVRDTQYFGPGTRLTVL.